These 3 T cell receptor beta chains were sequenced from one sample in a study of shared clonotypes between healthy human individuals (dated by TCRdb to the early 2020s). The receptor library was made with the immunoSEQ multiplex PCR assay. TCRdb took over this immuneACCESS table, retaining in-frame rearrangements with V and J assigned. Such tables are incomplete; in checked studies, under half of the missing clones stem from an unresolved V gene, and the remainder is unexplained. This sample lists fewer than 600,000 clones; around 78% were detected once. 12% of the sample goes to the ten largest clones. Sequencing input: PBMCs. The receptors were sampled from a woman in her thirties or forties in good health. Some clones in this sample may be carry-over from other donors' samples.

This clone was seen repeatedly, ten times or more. CDR3 sequence reads: CASIRLAGGEEYF. The CDR3 region has the DNA TGTGCCAGCATCAGACTAGCGGGAGGGGAGGAGTATTTT. This sequence joins TRBV7-2 and TRBJ2-3; 14 bases align to TRBD2. The CDR3 runs to 13 residues. Trimming took 7 bases from V and 13 from J; bases not matched to a gene: 7. Germline V gene data show CDR1 as SGHTA and CDR2 as FQGNSA.

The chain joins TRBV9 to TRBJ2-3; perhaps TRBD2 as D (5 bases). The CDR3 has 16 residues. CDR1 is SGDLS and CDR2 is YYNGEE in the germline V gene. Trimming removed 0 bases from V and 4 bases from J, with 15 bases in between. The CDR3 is CASSVGSMVEADTQYF. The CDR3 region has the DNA TGTGCCAGCAGCGTAGGTTCTATGGTGGAGGCAGATACGCAGTATTTT.

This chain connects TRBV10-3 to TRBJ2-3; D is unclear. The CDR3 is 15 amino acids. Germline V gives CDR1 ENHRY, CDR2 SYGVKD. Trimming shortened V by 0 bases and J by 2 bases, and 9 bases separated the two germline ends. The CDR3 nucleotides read TGTGCCATCAGTGAGTCTGGCGGCGACACAGATACGCAGTATTTT. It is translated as CAISESGGDTDTQYF.